A selection of T cell receptor beta chains follows, all from one sample in a study of cytomegalovirus exposure and HLA in healthy donors. Profiling relied on immunoSEQ multiplex PCR, and the TCRdb table lists in-frame clones only, not all of them. In the table there are 120,000 or so clones, over 70% of which are singletons. The sample taken for sequencing was PBMCs. Receptor source: a man between 35 and 55 years old in good health and CMV-seropositive. Each CDR3 is given with its conserved first and last residue. A D gene is named only where the DNA matches it firmly. Where a row states a size, it is once, few, many or the class of an expanded clone; other rows omit it.

TRBV2,TRBJ2-7,NA,TRBD1,CASRSRTGRIHEQYF,TGTGCCAGCAGATCGCGGACAGGGAGGATCCACGAGCAGTACTTC
TRBV29-1,TRBJ2-2,few,NA,CSVEASNTGELFF,TGCAGCGTTGAGGCCTCGAACACCGGGGAGCTGTTTTTT
TRBV28,TRBJ2-7,NA,NA,CASSLVVGRGLSYEQYF,TGTGCCAGCAGTTTAGTCGTGGGCAGGGGCCTATCCTACGAGCAGTACTTC
TRBV7-6,TRBJ2-3,NA,NA,CASSLSPSASTDTQYF,TGTGCCAGCAGCTTAAGCCCTAGCGCTAGCACAGATACGCAGTATTTT
TRBV6-5,TRBJ1-1,NA,NA,CASSSQTKRVNTEAFF,TGTGCCAGCAGTTCCCAGACAAAAAGAGTGAACACTGAAGCTTTCTTT
TRBV10-3,TRBJ1-1,NA,TRBD1,CAIGDRGFVNTKAFF,TGTGCCATCGGGGACAGGGGATTTGTAAACACTAAAGCTTTCTTT
TRBV14,TRBJ1-4,few,NA,CASSHTATNEKLFF,TGTGCCAGCAGCCATACTGCAACTAATGAAAAACTGTTTTTT
TRBV18,TRBJ2-7,NA,TRBD1,CASSPYRGPTYEQYF,TGTGCCAGCTCACCGTACAGGGGGCCCACCTACGAGCAGTACTTC
TRBV29-1,TRBJ2-7,NA,NA,CSVGRNSYEQYF,TGCAGCGTTGGCAGAAACTCCTACGAGCAGTACTTC
TRBV9,TRBJ2-3,NA,NA,CASSVFDSSSTDTQYF,TGTGCCAGCAGCGTTTTCGACTCCAGTAGCACAGATACGCAGTATTTT
TRBV30,TRBJ1-2,NA,NA,CAWSVKGAGYGYTF,TGTGCCTGGAGTGTAAAAGGGGCAGGGTATGGCTACACCTTC
TRBV5-4,TRBJ1-6,NA,TRBD1,CASSMDRAGGSPLHF,TGTGCCAGCAGCATGGACAGGGCAGGCGGTTCACCCCTCCACTTT
TRBV6-5,TRBJ2-3,NA,NA,CASRDFARGTDTQYF,TGTGCCAGCAGGGACTTCGCTAGGGGCACAGATACGCAGTATTTT
TRBV5-6,TRBJ2-1,NA,TRBD2,CASSPGTTNNEQFF,TGTGCCAGCAGCCCCGGGACTACCAACAATGAGCAGTTCTTC
TRBV11-1,TRBJ2-2,few,NA,CASGRRGNTGELFF,TGTGCCAGCGGCCGGCGGGGAAACACCGGGGAGCTGTTTTTT
TRBV5-3,TRBJ2-1,NA,TRBD2,CARSLSGITYNEQFF,TGTGCCAGAAGCCTTAGCGGGATAACCTACAATGAGCAGTTCTTC
TRBV27,TRBJ2-7,NA,TRBD1,CASSTNRGEYEQYF,TGTGCCAGCAGTACAAACAGGGGGGAGTACGAGCAGTACTTC
TRBV5-1,TRBJ2-7,few,NA,CASSLKRRVSSYEQYF,TGCGCCAGCAGCTTGAAACGACGGGTAAGCTCCTACGAGCAGTACTTC
TRBV7-3,TRBJ2-1,NA,TRBD2,CASSLEASGRSWNEQFF,TGTGCCAGCAGCTTAGAAGCTAGCGGGAGGTCTTGGAATGAGCAGTTCTTC
TRBV6-4,TRBJ2-5,NA,TRBD2,CASRRTSGIQETQYF,TGTGCCAGCAGGAGGACTAGCGGGATCCAAGAGACCCAGTACTTC
TRBV28,TRBJ2-1,NA,NA,CASSQLNEQFF,TGTGCCAGCAGTCAACTAAATGAGCAGTTCTTC
TRBV10-3,TRBJ2-7,few,TRBD1,CAISETAGQGFYEQYF,TGTGCCATCAGTGAGACTGCAGGACAGGGGTTCTACGAGCAGTACTTC
TRBV19,TRBJ2-6,NA,TRBD2,CASTGGADLSGANVLTF,TGTGCCAGTACCGGGGGGGCAGATCTCTCTGGGGCCAACGTCCTGACTTTC